Listed below are T cell receptor beta chains from one sample, sequenced in a study of blood T cell repertoires in COVID-19. The method was immunoSEQ multiplex PCR; TCRdb's version includes in-frame clones alone and lacks a portion of them. This table has about 13,000 clones, more than 70% appearing once. Sequenced input: peripheral blood. These receptors all stem from a human donor in a cohort sampled during active COVID-19. CDR3s leave out the opening cysteine and the closing phenylalanine or tryptophan.

V gene	J gene	CDR3 length	CDR3 protein
TRBV28	TRBJ1-1	13	ASNLPQGRGTEAF
TRBV19	TRBJ2-5	14	ASSKGLAGAQETQY
TRBV30	TRBJ2-7	11	AWSPSGFHEQY
TRBV7-8	TRBJ1-2	15	ASSSTRIQGADYGYT
TRBV6-5	TRBJ1-1	12	ASSYSPLRRRAF
TRBV7-3	TRBJ2-1	15	ASSLTGLAGGVNEQF
TRBV11-3	TRBJ2-3	14	ASSLDPTGGTDTQY
TRBV6-5	TRBJ2-7	11	ANRAGQVGEQY
TRBV11-2	TRBJ2-5	13	ASSFSQLPRETQY
TRBV23-1	TRBJ2-7	15	ASSQSYPGQGGYEQY
TRBV19	TRBJ1-4	13	ASSMAGATNEKLF
TRBV6-4	TRBJ1-2	13	ASSDDAQGSYGYT
TRBV7-2	TRBJ2-7	11	ASRVPPSGEQY
TRBV2	TRBJ1-4	13	ASSDGGQINEKLF
TRBV7-2	TRBJ2-1	12	ASSFIGGYNEQF
TRBV7-2	TRBJ2-3	13	ASSHPSGATDTQY
TRBV4-3	TRBJ2-7	13	ASSQDRSTGYEQY
TRBV19	TRBJ1-4	12	ASSTPGNNEKLF
TRBV7-2	TRBJ2-7	14	ASRRGGGTAPDEQY
TRBV6-1	TRBJ2-3	13	ASSESSGSTDTQY
TRBV5-1	TRBJ2-7	13	ASSSGPTATYEQY
TRBV27	TRBJ1-1	12	ASKQGFSITEAF
TRBV6-2/TRBV6-3	TRBJ2-7	14	ASSPGGGLAGYEQY
TRBV30	TRBJ2-3	15	AWLPPLAGENTDTQY
TRBV6-5	TRBJ2-5	11	ASTPWGGGTQY
TRBV20-1	TRBJ2-3	9	SAQERDTQY
TRBV3-1/TRBV3-2	TRBJ1-6	13	ASSQEWAESPPLH
TRBV7-3	TRBJ2-3	17	ASSLNPQASGGNTDTQY
TRBV3-1/TRBV3-2	TRBJ2-4	14	ASSQDIEGPKNIQY
TRBV18	TRBJ1-2	14	ASSPQEGAGDYGYT
TRBV6-1	TRBJ1-2	13	ASSEPGQASDGYT
TRBV4-1	TRBJ2-7	12	ASSLRDSFYEQY
TRBV10-3	TRBJ2-5	11	AISAGIRETQY
TRBV4-1	TRBJ2-5	13	ASSQVTGYQETQY
TRBV3-1/TRBV3-2	TRBJ1-1	12	ASSPTGSDTEAF
TRBV11-2	TRBJ2-7	12	ASSFIGNSYEQY
TRBV7-2	TRBJ2-3	14	ASSLRSGGILDTQY
TRBV21-1	TRBJ1-4	16	ASSKAGRRTATNEKLF
TRBV6-1	TRBJ2-1	14	ASSEPQAPPRGEQF
TRBV24-1	TRBJ1-2	12	ATSDPEGGDGYT
TRBV6-2/TRBV6-3	TRBJ2-2	15	ASSSPRLVTNTGELF
TRBV29-1	TRBJ2-7	11	SVEPSTGPEQY
TRBV7-9	TRBJ2-7	10	ASSSERDEQY
TRBV14	TRBJ1-6	14	ASSQSGTGRAEPLH
TRBV7-8	TRBJ2-5	11	ASSLAGLAFTY
TRBV5-6	TRBJ1-6	11	ASSTGIDSPLH
TRBV4-1	TRBJ2-5	15	ASSQGVKRGTTETQY
TRBV7-2	TRBJ2-5	13	ASSPGEQGAETQY
TRBV5-6	TRBJ2-2	12	ASSGGAGTGELF
TRBV27	TRBJ1-2	9	ATRQGESYT
TRBV5-1	TRBJ2-3	12	ASSLPRAEDTQY
TRBV18	TRBJ2-5	17	ASSPPAVFAGDPTGTQY
TRBV19	TRBJ2-7	12	ASSIGQGINEQY